This entry lists 4 T cell receptor beta chains sequenced from one sample in a study of monozygotic twins with inflammatory bowel disease. TCRdb re-called the 5' RACE reads; one entry per CDR3 protein, DNA not given. The sample totals about 350,000 distinct CDR3 sequences. The sequenced sample was blood. Every receptor here comes from a human donor with ulcerative colitis or Crohn's disease, or a healthy co-twin of an affected twin (not recorded which).

V and J are TRBV10-3 and TRBJ2-1; TCRdb's D call, TRBD2, is unchecked because there is no DNA. CDR1 is ENHRY and CDR2 is SYGVKD in the germline V gene. CDR3 length: 14 amino acids. CDR3 amino acids: CAISEPTGVLEQFF.

J is TRBJ2-5 and V is TRBV7-9; without DNA, the TCRdb call of TRBD1 cannot be checked. Per germline, CDR1 SEHNR and CDR2 FQNEAQ (reference sequence). The CDR3 runs 16 residues. The CDR3 loop reads CASSLWTGGFQETQYF.

The chain uses TRBV5-1 and TRBJ2-3; TCRdb's D call, TRBD2, is unchecked because there is no DNA. The germline V gene has CDR1 SGHRS and CDR2 YFSETQ. The CDR3 contains 16 residues. CDR3 loop: CASSLGFTSGRDTQYF.

The V call is TRBV4-1, the J call TRBJ2-1; the TCRdb call, TRBD2, lacks DNA for checking. The germline V gene encodes CDR1 MGHRA and CDR2 YSYEKL. CDR3 length: 18 amino acids. The CDR3 is CASSQGLAGGRSYNEQFF.